These T cell receptor beta chains were read from a single sample in a study of PD-1 blockade in classical Hodgkin lymphoma. Method: immunoSEQ multiplex PCR; TCRdb's copy keeps in-frame clones and lacks some. The sample has approximately 21,000 clones, approximately 74% seen once. The specimen comprised peripheral blood mononuclear cells (PBMCs), sampled at baseline. These receptors were obtained from a human donor with classical Hodgkin lymphoma. The CDR3 runs from the conserved cysteine through the conserved F or W. The order of the fields is V gene, CDR3 length, J gene, clone size, D gene, CDR3 protein, CDR3 DNA. The D gene is left open where the match is weak. Part of the rows lack a size; the others show once, few, many or a class for expanded clones.

V: TRBV6-5; length: 14; J: TRBJ1-3; size: -; D: -; CDR3: CASRGVSSGNTIYF; DNA: TGTGCCAGCAGAGGAGTTTCCTCTGGAAACACCATATATTTT
V: TRBV9; length: 14; J: TRBJ1-5; size: -; D: -; CDR3: CASSQESGNQPQHF; DNA: TGTGCCAGCAGCCAGGAATCGGGCAATCAGCCCCAGCATTTT
V: TRBV10-3; length: 14; J: TRBJ1-5; size: -; D: -; CDR3: CAISESKGIQPQHF; DNA: TGTGCCATCAGTGAGTCGAAAGGGATACAGCCCCAGCATTTT
V: TRBV6-5; length: 15; J: TRBJ2-5; size: -; D: TRBD1; CDR3: CASRPPRGRGETQYF; DNA: TGTGCCAGCAGGCCCCCCAGGGGGCGAGGAGAGACCCAGTACTTC
V: TRBV30; length: 17; J: TRBJ2-1; size: -; D: TRBD2; CDR3: CAWTGTSGDRSYNEQFF; DNA: TGTGCCTGGACCGGGACTAGCGGAGACCGTTCCTACAATGAGCAGTTCTTC
V: TRBV13; length: 15; J: TRBJ2-3; size: -; D: -; CDR3: CASSFERRLTDTQYF; DNA: TGTGCCAGCAGCTTCGAGCGGAGACTCACAGATACGCAGTATTTT
V: TRBV28; length: 14; J: TRBJ2-5; size: -; D: -; CDR3: CASSLSQGSETQYF; DNA: TGTGCCAGCAGTTTATCACAGGGTAGTGAGACCCAGTACTTC
V: TRBV10-3; length: 16; J: TRBJ2-4; size: -; D: -; CDR3: CAISESFEGTGDIQYF; DNA: TGTGCCATCAGTGAGTCGTTCGAGGGAACGGGAGACATTCAGTACTTC
V: TRBV10-3; length: 12; J: TRBJ1-2; size: -; D: -; CDR3: CAVSDGNYGYTF; DNA: TGTGCCGTCTCGGACGGTAACTATGGCTACACCTTC
V: TRBV19; length: 14; J: TRBJ1-4; size: few; D: -; CDR3: CASSQARTNEKLFF; DNA: TGTGCCAGTAGCCAGGCGAGGACTAATGAAAAACTGTTTTTT
V: TRBV6-1; length: 16; J: TRBJ2-5; size: -; D: TRBD1; CDR3: CASSEASGTGTETQYF; DNA: TGTGCCAGCAGTGAAGCTTCCGGGACAGGGACAGAGACCCAGTACTTC
V: TRBV25-1; length: 17; J: TRBJ2-3; size: -; D: TRBD2; CDR3: CASSGVAGGPSTDTQYF; DNA: TGTGCCAGCAGTGGAGTAGCGGGGGGACCTAGCACAGATACGCAGTATTTT
V: TRBV9; length: 16; J: TRBJ2-2; size: -; D: -; CDR3: CASSPRTALNTGELFF; DNA: TGTGCCAGCAGCCCTCGGACGGCCTTAAACACCGGGGAGCTGTTTTTT
V: TRBV6-5; length: 15; J: TRBJ2-7; size: few; D: -; CDR3: CASSPSAGAAYEQYF; DNA: TGTGCCAGCAGCCCGAGCGCAGGGGCGGCTTACGAGCAGTACTTC
V: TRBV21-1; length: 19; J: TRBJ2-7; size: few; D: -; CDR3: CASSAWWWGLAGESHEQYF; DNA: TGTGCCAGCAGCGCCTGGTGGTGGGGACTAGCGGGAGAAAGCCACGAGCAGTACTTC
V: TRBV6-5; length: 14; J: TRBJ2-1; size: -; D: -; CDR3: CASSYGRGHNEQFF; DNA: TGTGCCAGCAGTTACGGCAGGGGCCACAATGAGCAGTTCTTC
V: TRBV28; length: 16; J: TRBJ1-4; size: -; D: -; CDR3: CASSFPPGATNEKLFF; DNA: TGTGCCAGCAGCTTCCCCCCCGGGGCAACTAATGAAAAACTGTTTTTT
V: TRBV9; length: 15; J: TRBJ2-7; size: -; D: -; CDR3: CASSVEGGLDYEQYF; DNA: TGTGCCAGCAGCGTAGAGGGGGGATTAGATTACGAGCAGTACTTC
V: TRBV6-6; length: 14; J: TRBJ1-1; size: -; D: TRBD1; CDR3: CASSVGTGESEAFF; DNA: TGTGCCAGCAGTGTCGGGACAGGGGAGTCTGAAGCTTTCTTT
V: TRBV11-3; length: 15; J: TRBJ2-7; size: once; D: TRBD1; CDR3: CASSVSRDRGYEQYF; DNA: TGTGCCAGCAGCGTAAGCCGGGACAGGGGTTACGAGCAGTACTTC
V: TRBV28; length: 12; J: TRBJ2-6; size: -; D: -; CDR3: CASSFFEDVLTF; DNA: TGTGCCAGCAGTTTTTTTGAGGACGTCCTGACTTTC
V: TRBV28; length: 19; J: TRBJ2-1; size: -; D: TRBD2; CDR3: CASSSLGGLASQLYNEQFF; DNA: TGTGCCAGCAGTTCACTAGGGGGACTAGCGTCCCAGCTCTACAATGAGCAGTTCTTC
V: TRBV10-2; length: 11; J: TRBJ1-1; size: -; D: -; CDR3: CASSEGREAFF; DNA: TGCGCCAGCAGTGAGGGCAGGGAAGCTTTCTTT
V: TRBV29-1; length: 12; J: TRBJ1-5; size: -; D: -; CDR3: CSVFTGTEPQHF; DNA: TGCAGCGTTTTCACAGGAACGGAGCCCCAGCATTTT